This TCR beta chain is drawn from a study of regulatory T cells in long-lasting Graves disease. Study-level results: It was possible that the small sample size reduced accuracy.

Arm-PCR of CDR3 regions and iRepertoire HTBI primers were used to build TCR beta libraries. Under the authors' procedure: Samples collectively showed 62 TRBV and roughly 15 TRBJ segments. Via MiXCR, TCRdb re-called the multiplex PCR reads, giving one row per CDR3 protein. The V and J calls and clone size are TCRdb's, not the authors'. The repertoire includes hundreds of thousands of distinct CDR3 sequences, approximately 15% of them detected once, and about 9.1% sits in the top ten. CDR1 SGHTA and CDR2 FQGNSA come from the germline V gene. Trimming took 2 bases from V and 6 from J, leaving 5 bases between them. The CDR3 runs 12 residues. This clonotype showed up many times. What it binds is not known. This sample's time point: newly diagnosed GD, antithyroid drugs for less than 3 months. RNA isolated from PBMCs was used to make the TCR library. These sequences were also reported in another study, on T cells in Graves' hyperthyroidism and ophthalmopathy. That publication notes: Orbital computed tomography, thyroid ultrasound, serum thyroxine and TRAb, and clinical symptoms together informed the diagnoses. In the first-round RT-PCR of the TCR CDR3, the HTBI primer set was used.

V and J are TRBV7-2 and TRBJ2-1; D unclear. The sample consisted of peripheral blood mononuclear cells (PBMCs), taken at new diagnosis, from a patient treated with antithyroid drugs. This TCR derives from a man aged 30 to 45 with Graves disease. This CDR3 reads CASSLFRNEQFF. DNA for the CDR3: TGTGCCAGCAGCTTATTTCGCAATGAGCAGTTCTTC.